One T cell receptor beta chain is described in this entry. The target antigen is unknown. The authors made each sample's cDNA in eight separate reactions. Nested PCRs of approximately 17 and 9 cycles, two in total, were run on TCRalpha and TCRbeta cDNA. With the 5' RACE reads reprocessed, TCRdb shows one record per CDR3 protein and no DNA. The record lists approximately 40,000 distinct CDR3 sequences, of which the ten most abundant hold less than 6.5%. This sample was taken from a study of monozygotic twins with inflammatory bowel disease. Notes on the study in general: Immunosuppressive treatments were not uniform, and this may have added variability to patient repertoires. Limited statistical power may explain no repertoire similarity difference between concordant and discordant twins.

Per germline, CDR1 MNHEY and CDR2 SVGAGI. The CDR3 loop spans 15 amino acids. This clonotype was obtained from a human donor with ulcerative colitis or Crohn's disease, or a healthy co-twin of an affected twin (not recorded which). The material sequenced was blood. V gene TRBV6-5 combines with J gene TRBJ1-5. The CDR3 sequence: CASSYSWEVNQPQHF.